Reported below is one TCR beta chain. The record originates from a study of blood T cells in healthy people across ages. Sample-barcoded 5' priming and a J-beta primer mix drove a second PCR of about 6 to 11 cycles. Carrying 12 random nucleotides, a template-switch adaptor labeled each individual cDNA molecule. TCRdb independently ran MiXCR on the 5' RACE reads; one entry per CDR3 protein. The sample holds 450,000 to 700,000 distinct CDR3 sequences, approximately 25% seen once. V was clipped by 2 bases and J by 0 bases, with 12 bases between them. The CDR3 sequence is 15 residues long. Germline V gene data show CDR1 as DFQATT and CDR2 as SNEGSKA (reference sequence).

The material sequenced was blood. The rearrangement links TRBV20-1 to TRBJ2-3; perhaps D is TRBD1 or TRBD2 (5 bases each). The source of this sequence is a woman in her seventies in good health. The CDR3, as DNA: TGCAGTGCTAGACCCGGGGCGGCCAGCACAGATACGCAGTATTTT. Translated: CSARPGAASTDTQYF.